These T cell receptor beta chains were read from a single sample in a study of T cell clones after liver transplantation. Assay: immunoSEQ multiplex PCR; the TCRdb copy retains only in-frame clones and omits some. Among fewer than 50,000 clones listed, 86% were seen once. This specimen was CD4+ T cells from blood, taken 24 months after liver transplant. These receptors were collected from a human patient who received a liver transplant. Some T cells may be supplied by the graft donor. The CDR3 runs from the conserved cysteine through the conserved F or W. The order of the fields is D gene, clone size, V gene, J gene, CDR3 protein, CDR3 DNA. A D gene is named only where the DNA matches it firmly. The size entry is marked missing in some rows and otherwise reads once, few, many or a size class.

-	few	TRBV27	TRBJ2-7	CASSSEYSGPPGGQYF	TGTGCCAGCAGTTCCGAATACTCTGGACCGCCGGGCGGGCAGTACTTC
-	few	TRBV5-4	TRBJ2-5	CASKLAIQETQYF	TGTGCCAGCAAACTAGCCATACAAGAGACCCAGTACTTC
-	-	TRBV5-1	TRBJ1-4	CASSVAEGTASEKLFF	TGCGCCAGCAGCGTGGCAGAAGGGACCGCTTCTGAAAAACTGTTTTTT
-	-	TRBV19	TRBJ1-4	CACRPSAQNEKLFF	TGTGCCTGCAGACCTTCCGCCCAAAATGAAAAACTGTTTTTT
TRBD1	-	TRBV27	TRBJ2-5	CASSPGQGALGTQYF	TGTGCCAGCAGTCCCGGACAGGGGGCTCTTGGGACCCAGTACTTC
-	-	TRBV19	TRBJ2-7	CASSPTGQIWEQYF	TGTGCCAGTAGCCCAACAGGACAGATTTGGGAGCAGTACTTC
-	-	TRBV6-5	TRBJ1-2	CATGLGGVSGYTF	TGTGCCACCGGGCTTGGGGGGGTTAGTGGCTACACCTTC
TRBD2	-	TRBV7-2	TRBJ2-2	CASSFAGGRAGELFF	TGTGCCAGCAGCTTTGCGGGGGGCCGAGCCGGGGAGCTGTTTTTT
TRBD2	-	TRBV7-8	TRBJ2-1	CASSLGVAGGYNEQFF	TGTGCCAGCAGCTTAGGGGTAGCGGGAGGCTACAATGAGCAGTTCTTC
-	-	TRBV5-6	TRBJ1-4	CASSSQGGPNEKLFF	TGTGCCAGCAGCTCACAGGGTGGGCCTAATGAAAAACTGTTTTTT
TRBD1	-	TRBV19	TRBJ1-5	CATMDRAGDQPQHF	TGTGCCACCATGGACAGGGCGGGGGATCAGCCCCAGCATTTT
-	-	TRBV21-1	TRBJ2-7	CASSTKRDSPYEQYF	TGTGCCAGCAGCACGAAGCGGGACTCGCCCTACGAGCAGTACTTC
TRBD2	-	TRBV27	TRBJ2-5	CASSLRSSVGGEETQYF	TGTGCCAGCAGTTTAAGGTCATCCGTGGGGGGGGAAGAGACCCAGTACTTC
-	-	TRBV29-1	TRBJ2-7	CSVTWQREQYF	TGCAGCGTTACTTGGCAGAGGGAGCAGTACTTC
TRBD2	-	TRBV18	TRBJ2-5	CASSPGLAGRGGETQYF	TGTGCCAGCTCACCGGGACTAGCGGGAAGGGGAGGAGAGACCCAGTACTTC
-	-	TRBV29-1	TRBJ2-7	CSVGTGTPYEQYF	TGCAGCGTTGGTACCGGTACCCCCTACGAGCAGTACTTC
TRBD2	-	TRBV18	TRBJ2-1	CASSPLSGTPSNEQFF	TGTGCCAGCTCACCACTTAGCGGGACCCCCTCCAATGAGCAGTTCTTC
TRBD1	-	TRBV28	TRBJ1-5	CASSPRGMRQPQHF	TGTGCCAGCAGTCCCAGGGGGATGAGGCAGCCCCAGCATTTT
-	-	TRBV2	TRBJ2-7	CASSEGRVYEQYF	TGTGCCAGCAGTGAGGGCAGGGTCTACGAGCAGTACTTC
-	-	TRBV7-3	TRBJ2-7	CASSRDTSGYEQYF	TGTGCCAGCAGCCGGGACACCTCGGGGTACGAGCAGTACTTC
-	-	TRBV30	TRBJ2-6	CAWSAPGTPVSGANVLTF	TGTGCCTGGAGTGCCCCCGGGACTCCTGTTTCTGGGGCCAACGTCCTGACTTTC
-	-	TRBV4-3	TRBJ1-1	CASSQDHRNTEAFF	TGCGCCAGCAGCCAAGACCACAGGAACACTGAAGCTTTCTTT
TRBD2	once	TRBV7-9	TRBJ2-3	CASRSYSGATQYF	TGTGCCAGCAGGTCCTATAGCGGGGCTACGCAGTATTTT
-	-	TRBV7-8	TRBJ1-2	CASSLVREPNYGYTF	TGTGCCAGCAGCTTAGTACGGGAGCCCAACTATGGCTACACCTTC
TRBD2	-	TRBV6-5	TRBJ2-3	CASRPTVGLRDTQYF	TGTGCCAGCAGACCCACGGTGGGACTAAGAGATACGCAGTATTTT
-	-	TRBV29-1	TRBJ2-7	CSVGGGKSYEQYF	TGCAGCGTTGGGGGCGGGAAATCCTACGAGCAGTACTTC
TRBD1	-	TRBV7-2	TRBJ1-1	CASSLTGQPTFF	TGTGCCAGCAGCTTGACGGGACAGCCGACTTTCTTT
-	-	TRBV28	TRBJ1-6	CASSSTGTRISPLHF	TGTGCCAGCAGCTCAACTGGGACGAGAATTTCACCCCTCCACTTT
-	-	TRBV28	TRBJ1-5	CASSGGQRSNQPQHF	TGTGCCAGCAGCGGAGGACAGAGGAGCAATCAGCCCCAGCATTTT
-	-	TRBV10-3	TRBJ2-2	CAISEGPGELFF	TGTGCCATCAGTGAAGGGCCCGGGGAGCTGTTTTTT
-	-	TRBV27	TRBJ1-5	CASSRQSGGNQPQHF	TGTGCCAGCAGTAGGCAGTCAGGAGGCAATCAGCCCCAGCATTTT
-	-	TRBV29-1	TRBJ2-2	CSVDSGRYTGELFF	TGCAGCGTTGACAGCGGTCGGTACACCGGGGAGCTGTTTTTT
TRBD1	-	TRBV6-5	TRBJ1-2	CASRGNSQGALGYTF	TGTGCCAGCAGGGGGAATTCACAGGGGGCCCTTGGCTACACCTTC
-	once	TRBV9	TRBJ1-1	CASSVGGRAKTEAFF	TGTGCCAGCAGCGTAGGGGGGAGAGCGAAGACTGAAGCTTTCTTT
-	-	TRBV19	TRBJ1-3	CASSGPLNGNTIYF	TGTGCCAGTAGTGGACCGCTAAATGGAAACACCATATATTTT
-	-	TRBV27	TRBJ2-2	CASPLDRSNTGELFF	TGTGCCAGCCCCCTTGACCGGTCGAACACCGGGGAGCTGTTTTTT
TRBD2	-	TRBV27	TRBJ2-2	CASTGLAGAITTGELFF	TGTGCCAGCACCGGACTAGCGGGGGCCATCACCACCGGGGAGCTGTTTTTT
-	once	TRBV6-1	TRBJ2-1	CASSEITGSTIFSYNEQFF	TGTGCCAGCAGTGAAATCACAGGTTCCACAATCTTCTCCTACAATGAGCAGTTCTTC
TRBD1	-	TRBV27	TRBJ1-2	CASSLFSGTGENGYTF	TGTGCCAGCAGTTTATTCTCCGGGACAGGGGAAAACGGCTACACCTTC
TRBD2	-	TRBV19	TRBJ2-5	CASSIGPLSGSYQETQYF	TGTGCCAGTAGTATAGGCCCCTTGAGCGGGAGCTACCAAGAGACCCAGTACTTC
-	-	TRBV5-1	TRBJ1-2	CASSKQGTNYGYTF	TGCGCCAGCAGCAAACAGGGAACTAACTATGGCTACACCTTC
TRBD2	once	TRBV11-2	TRBJ2-4	CASSLASGNTKNIQYF	TGTGCCAGCAGCTTAGCTAGCGGGAACACCAAAAACATTCAGTACTTC
-	-	TRBV30	TRBJ2-6	CAWSAGWANVLTF	TGTGCCTGGAGTGCGGGCTGGGCCAACGTCCTGACTTTC
TRBD1	-	TRBV5-1	TRBJ1-2	CASSTGTVRDGYTF	TGCGCCAGCAGCACTGGGACAGTCAGGGATGGCTACACCTTC
TRBD1	-	TRBV28	TRBJ1-1	CASSQGGHTEAFF	TGTGCCAGCAGTCAGGGGGGACACACTGAAGCTTTCTTT
-	medium-sized	TRBV6-6	TRBJ2-7	CASRVGQFSYEQYF	TGTGCCAGCAGGGTTGGACAGTTCTCCTACGAGCAGTACTTC
TRBD1	-	TRBV5-1	TRBJ2-1	CASSLTGGSNEQFF	TGCGCCAGCAGCTTAACAGGGGGGAGTAATGAGCAGTTCTTC
-	once	TRBV18	TRBJ2-4	CASSPTQGSKNIQYF	TGTGCCAGCTCACCGACGCAGGGCTCCAAAAACATTCAGTACTTC
TRBD2	-	TRBV29-1	TRBJ2-1	CSCRSLAGDNEQFF	TGCAGCTGCCGGAGCCTAGCGGGCGACAATGAGCAGTTCTTC
-	-	TRBV28	TRBJ1-2	CASSWHGANYGYTF	TGTGCCAGCAGTTGGCACGGAGCTAACTATGGCTACACCTTC
-	-	TRBV5-1	TRBJ1-4	CASSLQHSITTNEKLFF	TGCGCCAGCAGCTTACAGCACTCCATAACAACTAATGAAAAACTGTTTTTT